The entry below describes one T cell receptor (beta chain). The CDR3 contains 13 residues. The V and J ends lost 7 bases and 2 bases respectively, with 11 bases between them. This sample is drawn from a study of blood T cell repertoires in COVID-19. Turning to the study itself: Samples taken during acute and convalescent COVID-19 were collected in the United States, Italy and Spain.

The table came from immunoSEQ multiplex PCR; TCRdb's copy has only in-frame clones and leaves some out. The table lists over 75,000 clones, 80% to 85% of them singletons. V and J are TRBV12-3 or TRBV12-4 and TRBJ1-1; the D is unclear. The receptor comes from a woman of 80 years or more with active or convalescent COVID-19. The sequenced material came from peripheral blood. CDR3: CASTLRQNTEAFF. DNA for the CDR3: TGTGCCAGCACCCTACGACAAAACACTGAAGCTTTCTTT.